These T cell receptor beta chains were read from a single sample in a study of T cell responses to AZD1222 COVID-19 vaccine. Data came from immunoSEQ multiplex PCR; TCRdb stores just in-frame clones and leaves some out. The sample yields some 130,000 clones, 93% seen once. This material consisted of peripheral blood, taken on day 0 of AZD1222 vaccination. The source of these receptors is an adult in good health. Each CDR3 is given with its conserved first and last residue. The D gene is left open where the match is weak. The size field is filled for only some rows; it gives once, few, many or a size class.

cdr3_nt	cdr3_aa	cdr3_length	d_call	clone_size	v_call	j_call
TGTGCCAGCAGCCCCCAGGTAGGGGGCTATAGCGGCACCTTC	CASSPQVGGYSGTF	14	TRBD1	.	TRBV14	TRBJ1-2
TGTGCCATCAGTGAGTCGGCAGGGAACTATGGCTACACCTTC	CAISESAGNYGYTF	14	.	.	TRBV10-3	TRBJ1-2
TGCGCCAGCAGTTCCCTCGGGAGGGCCCGTGAGACCCAGTACTTC	CASSSLGRARETQYF	15	TRBD2	.	TRBV5-1	TRBJ2-5
TGCGCCAGCAGCCAAGGAAGGACGGAACCGGAGCCCCAGCATTTT	CASSQGRTEPEPQHF	15	.	.	TRBV4-1	TRBJ1-5
TGTGCCAGCAGTTTAGTTGCCTACGAGCAGTACTTC	CASSLVAYEQYF	12	.	.	TRBV12-3/TRBV12-4	TRBJ2-7
TGTGCCACCAGTGAACCTAACGCTAGCGGAGATACGCAGTATTTT	CATSEPNASGDTQYF	15	TRBD2	.	TRBV24-1	TRBJ2-3
TGCAGCGTAAGAACAGGGGAGAACACTGAAGCTTTCTTT	CSVRTGENTEAFF	13	TRBD1	.	TRBV29-1	TRBJ1-1
TGTGCCAGCACCAGGCGCGGGGCGCGTCACACTGAAGCTTTCTTT	CASTRRGARHTEAFF	15	.	.	TRBV21-1	TRBJ1-1
TGTGCCATCAGTGTATGGACAGGGGAAAACTATGGCTACACCTTC	CAISVWTGENYGYTF	15	TRBD1	.	TRBV10-3	TRBJ1-2
TGCGCCAGCAGCCTAGACCCAGGTATAAGGGATGGCTACACCTTC	CASSLDPGIRDGYTF	15	.	.	TRBV5-1	TRBJ1-2
TGTGCCAGCAGTTACCGAAGCTCCTATAATTCACCCCTCCACTTT	CASSYRSSYNSPLHF	15	.	.	TRBV6-5	TRBJ1-6
TGTGCCACCTCTCAGACGCCGGAGCCCCCCTACGAGCAGTACTTC	CATSQTPEPPYEQYF	15	.	.	TRBV28	TRBJ2-7
TGTGCCAGCAGCTTAGCGCAATTCAGGCAGGGATCCTACGAGCAGTACTTC	CASSLAQFRQGSYEQYF	17	.	.	TRBV7-9	TRBJ2-7
TGTGCCAGGAGTGACTTCCTACTAGCGACTTGCCAGAAAGAGACCCAGTACTTC	CARSDFLLATCQKETQYF	18	TRBD2	once	TRBV6-2/TRBV6-3	TRBJ2-5
TGCAGCGTTGACGGGACCTACAATGAGCAGTTCTTC	CSVDGTYNEQFF	12	.	.	TRBV29-1	TRBJ2-1
TGTGCCAGCAGCCGAATGGGACTCGAAAATCAGCCCCAGCATTTT	CASSRMGLENQPQHF	15	.	.	TRBV6-5	TRBJ1-5
TGCGCCAGCAGGCCCGGGACAGGGGGCGCGCCCAAAAACATTCAGTACTTC	CASRPGTGGAPKNIQYF	17	TRBD1	.	TRBV10-2	TRBJ2-4
TGTGCCAGCAGCGTAGAAATCGGAAACATTCAGTACTTC	CASSVEIGNIQYF	13	.	once	TRBV9	TRBJ2-4
TGTGCCAGCAGTTTAGGGCCCGTCACTGAAGCTTTCTTT	CASSLGPVTEAFF	13	.	.	TRBV12-3/TRBV12-4	TRBJ1-1
TGTGCCAGCAGCTTCCCCCTCCCGGGACAGACGAACACCGGGGAGCTGTTTTTT	CASSFPLPGQTNTGELFF	18	TRBD1	.	TRBV7-9	TRBJ2-2
TGTGCCAGCAGCTTAGTAGCCGGGACAGGCCCAAATGAAAAACTGTTTTTT	CASSLVAGTGPNEKLFF	17	TRBD1	.	TRBV7-6	TRBJ1-4
TGTGCCAGCAGTGACGCGGGAGCCTACGAGCAGTACTTC	CASSDAGAYEQYF	13	TRBD2	once	TRBV25-1	TRBJ2-7
TGTGCCAGCAGCCTCGGACTAGCCACAGATACGCAGTATTTT	CASSLGLATDTQYF	14	TRBD2	.	TRBV14	TRBJ2-3
TGTGCCAGCAGCAAAAACAGGGGTGAAGCTTTCTTT	CASSKNRGEAFF	12	TRBD1	.	TRBV7-3	TRBJ1-1
TGTGCCAGCAGCTTTCAAAGGGAGCTGTTTTTT	CASSFQRELFF	11	.	.	TRBV5-4	TRBJ2-2
TGTGCCAGTAGTATAGAAGAGGAGAACACTGAAGCTTTCTTT	CASSIEEENTEAFF	14	.	.	TRBV19	TRBJ1-1
TGCAGTGCTAGTCGGGGGATCCCCTACGAGCAGTACTTC	CSASRGIPYEQYF	13	.	.	TRBV20-1	TRBJ2-7
TGTGCCAGCTCACCTATGGGAATTTTCTACAATGAGCAGTTCTTC	CASSPMGIFYNEQFF	15	.	once	TRBV18	TRBJ2-1
TGTGCCAGCAGTTTACAGGAAAATCAGCCCCAGCATTTT	CASSLQENQPQHF	13	.	.	TRBV12-3/TRBV12-4	TRBJ1-5
TGTGCCTGGACCTTCACTAGCGGGAGGGCCCCAGATACGCAGTATTTT	CAWTFTSGRAPDTQYF	16	TRBD2	.	TRBV30	TRBJ2-3
TGTGCCAGCAGCCCCCGGGGCAGGGCTAACTATGGCTACACCTTC	CASSPRGRANYGYTF	15	.	.	TRBV3-1/TRBV3-2	TRBJ1-2
TGCAGCCCCACATACCGGGGTACGCAGTATTTT	CSPTYRGTQYF	11	.	.	TRBV29-1	TRBJ2-3
TGCAGCGTTGAAGGGAGTGACAGGACCAACACTGAAGCTTTCTTT	CSVEGSDRTNTEAFF	15	.	.	TRBV29-1	TRBJ1-1
TGCAGCGTTGGGCCAAACACAGATACGCAGTATTTT	CSVGPNTDTQYF	12	.	.	TRBV29-1	TRBJ2-3
TGTGCCTGGGGAGGACAGGGGGACTATGGCTACACCTTC	CAWGGQGDYGYTF	13	TRBD1	.	TRBV30	TRBJ1-2
TGTGCCTGGAGGGGGGACAGGGATTCACCCCTCCACTTT	CAWRGDRDSPLHF	13	TRBD1	.	TRBV30	TRBJ1-6
TGTGCCAGCAGCTTCTCCGGGACAGGTGCTAACTATGGCTACACCTTC	CASSFSGTGANYGYTF	16	TRBD1	.	TRBV7-9	TRBJ1-2
TGTGCCAGCAGCCAAGTGACCACGGGGCCTTCCACAGATACGCAGTATTTT	CASSQVTTGPSTDTQYF	17	.	.	TRBV3-1/TRBV3-2	TRBJ2-3
TGTGCCAGCGGGAATGAGGGGGACAGAACAAATGAGCAGTTCTTC	CASGNEGDRTNEQFF	15	TRBD1	.	TRBV25-1	TRBJ2-1